One sample yielded the 9 T cell receptor beta chains listed below, sequenced in a study of control samples from healthy donors and cancer patients. Only in-frame clones appear in the TCRdb table, and some are missing; sequencing was by immunoSEQ multiplex PCR. The sample consists of about 130,000 clones, less than 90% of them appearing once. Sequencing used blood. These receptors all stem from a man between 18 and 29 years old in good health.

The chain is built from TRBV30 and TRBJ1-1; unclear D gene. Trimming took 0 bases from V and 6 from J, leaving 17 bases between them. The CDR3 is 15 amino acids. The germline gives CDR1 GTSNPN, CDR2 SVGIG (reference sequence). The CDR3 protein is CAWSVHLLPAPEAFF. DNA of the CDR3: TGTGCCTGGAGTGTACACTTGCTCCCGGCCCCTGAAGCTTTCTTT.

The chain combines TRBV6-2 or TRBV6-3 with TRBJ2-7; the match to TRBD1 covers 7 bases. The V gene's germline CDR1 is MNHEY and CDR2 SVGEGT. The trim removed 2 bases at V and 6 bases at J, leaving 7 bases unmatched. The CDR3 loop spans 14 amino acids. The CDR3 loop reads CASSYAQRGREQYF. In nucleotides, the CDR3 is TGTGCCAGCAGTTACGCTCAGAGGGGGCGCGAGCAGTACTTC.

J is TRBJ2-7 and V is TRBV5-1; no clear D gene. Germline CDR1 reads SGHRS; CDR2 reads YFSETQ. CDR3 length: 13 residues. Trimming left V 1 base short and J 1 base short, with 6 bases between. Here the CDR3 DNA reads TGCGCCAGCAGCTTGAGCCCTTCCTACGAGCAGTACTTC. It yields the protein CASSLSPSYEQYF.

V is TRBV7-8 and J is TRBJ2-1; 8 nucleotides match TRBD1. Germline loops: CDR1 SGHVS, CDR2 FQNEAQ. This CDR3 spans 14 amino acids. V dropped 5 bases and J dropped 4; count of bases not matched to a gene: 4. Here the CDR3 reads CASSQRTGYNEQFF. CDR3 in DNA: TGTGCCAGCAGCCAACGGACAGGGTACAATGAGCAGTTCTTC.

The chain recombines TRBV23-1 with TRBJ1-5; no reliable D call. TRBV23-1 is known as an ORF, though its function is uncertain. This CDR3 contains 15 residues. The V end was cut by 2 bases, the J end by 0 bases, with 8 bases between. In DNA, the CDR3 is TGCGCCAGCAGTCAACCTAACATTAGCAATCAGCCCCAGCATTTT. This sequence encodes CASSQPNISNQPQHF.

This clone has a single count. This chain links TRBV19 with TRBJ1-1; weak D call: TRBD1 (5 bases). The germline V gene has CDR1 LNHDA and CDR2 SQIVND (reference sequence). The CDR3 has 14 residues. V was trimmed by 4 bases and J by 2 bases, leaving 11 bases between them. The CDR3 DNA follows: TGTGCCAGTAGTACCGGGGCTCCAAACACTGAAGCTTTCTTT. It encodes CASSTGAPNTEAFF.

This chain connects TRBV6-5 to TRBJ2-7, with D maybe TRBD1 (6 bases). The length of the CDR3 is 14 residues. Germline V lookup: CDR1 MNHEY, CDR2 SVGAGI. Trimming removed 6 bases at V and 0 bases at J, with 12 bases between. The CDR3 DNA is TGTGCCAGCAGCCGCCGACAGGACTCCTACGAGCAGTACTTC. Its protein product is CASSRRQDSYEQYF.

The chain uses TRBV15 and TRBJ1-4, with D perhaps TRBD1 (6 bases). The CDR3 runs to 13 residues. The germline V gene has CDR1 LNHNV and CDR2 YYDKDF (reference sequence). Between the trimmed V and J ends, which lost 5 bases and 7 bases, there was a span of 11 bases. The DNA of the CDR3 is TGTGCCACCAGCGGGGGCCTGGGTGAAAAACTGTTTTTT. Amino acid sequence: CATSGGLGEKLFF.

The chain has TRBV6-1 and TRBJ2-1; maybe TRBD2 (7 bases). CDR1 and CDR2 (germline): MNHNS, SASEGT. Trimming took 1 base from V and 0 from J, leaving 10 bases between them. This CDR3 is 16 amino acids long. Written as DNA, the CDR3 is TGTGCCAGCAGTGAAGACGGGGGGCCCTCCTACAATGAGCAGTTCTTC. Amino acids: CASSEDGGPSYNEQFF.